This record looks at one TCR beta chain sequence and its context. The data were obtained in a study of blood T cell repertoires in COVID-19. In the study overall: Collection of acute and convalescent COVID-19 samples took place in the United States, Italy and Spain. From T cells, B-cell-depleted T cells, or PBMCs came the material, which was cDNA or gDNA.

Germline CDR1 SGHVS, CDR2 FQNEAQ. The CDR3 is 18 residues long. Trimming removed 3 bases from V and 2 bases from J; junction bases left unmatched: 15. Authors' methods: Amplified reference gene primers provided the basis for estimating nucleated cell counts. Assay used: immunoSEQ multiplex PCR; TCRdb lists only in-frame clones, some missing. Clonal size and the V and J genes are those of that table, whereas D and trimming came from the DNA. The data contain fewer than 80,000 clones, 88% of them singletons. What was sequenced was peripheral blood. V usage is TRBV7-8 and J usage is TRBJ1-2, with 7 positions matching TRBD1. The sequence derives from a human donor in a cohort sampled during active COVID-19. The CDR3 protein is CASSFTSGGDSYNYGYTF. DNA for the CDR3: TGTGCCAGCAGCTTCACGTCCGGCGGGGACAGTTACAACTATGGCTACACCTTC.